This TCR beta chain was obtained from a study of regulatory T cells in long-lasting Graves disease. According to the study, TCR beta libraries were built with iRepertoire HTBI primers and CDR3-region Arm-PCR. TCRdb redid the calling of the multiplex PCR reads with MiXCR, one entry per CDR3 protein. The table lists hundreds of thousands of distinct CDR3 sequences, 20% to 25% of them singletons, with roughly 7% in the top ten. The table lists this clonotype with many counts. Time point: persistent/refractory GD, antithyroid drugs over 5 years with positive TRAb. Researchers made the TCR library from RNA that was extracted from PBMCs. Recruitment took place at an endocrinology department in Xi'an, China. The V and J ends lost 0 bases and 5 bases respectively, with 4 bases between them. Germline loops: CDR1 DFQATT, CDR2 SNEGSKA (reference sequence). The CDR3 contains 11 residues.

The receptor comes from a female donor with Graves disease. This chain connects TRBV20-1 to TRBJ2-5; the D is unclear. The sample was peripheral blood mononuclear cells (PBMCs), taken when the disease was refractory, from a patient treated with antithyroid drugs. The CDR3 bases are TGCAGTGCTAGAGATCTGGAGACCCAGTACTTC. It specifies CSARDLETQYF.